These 30 T cell receptor beta chains were all obtained from the same sample, sequenced in a study of T cell repertoires in cytomegalovirus infection. Their antigens remain unidentified. TCRdb recomputed calls from the reads with MiXCR, one row per CDR3 protein. Of around 800,000 distinct CDR3 sequences listed, around a third are singletons. Sequencing was performed on cultured CD8+ T cells from PBMCs, taken from culture after CMV antigen stimulation. The receptors stem from a human donor in good health (CMV status not recorded). Some clones in this sample may be carry-over from other donors' samples.

This clonotype was found many times. J is TRBJ1-1 and V is TRBV7-6; 10 nucleotides line up with TRBD1. Germline V gene lookup returns CDR1 SGHVS and CDR2 FNYEAQ. The CDR3 sequence is 16 residues long. V gave up 4 bases and J gave up 5 bases; unmatched junction bases: 10. The CDR3 loop is CASSSHRDRGGTEAFF. The CDR3, as DNA: TGTGCCAGCAGCTCGCACAGGGACAGGGGAGGGACTGAAGCTTTCTTT.

The rearrangement uses TRBV10-3 and TRBJ1-1; the D is unclear. The CDR3 length is 13 residues. V dropped 4 bases and J dropped 3 bases, with 9 bases sitting between them. The germline V gene encodes CDR1 ENHRY and CDR2 SYGVKD. The CDR3 DNA reads TGTGCCATCAGTGGACGGCCCGACACTGAAGCTTTCTTT. Protein sequence: CAISGRPDTEAFF.

This clonotype was counted only a few times. CDR3 protein: CASRSPGLFSYEQYV. The CDR3 DNA sequence: TGTGCCAGCAGATCCCCGGGACTTTTCTCCTACGAGCAGTACGTC. The chain recombines TRBV6-1 with TRBJ2-7; TRBD2 might be the D (6 bases). There are 15 residues in the CDR3. Trimming shortened V by 6 bases and J by 0 bases, and 15 bases separated the two germline ends. Per the germline V gene, CDR1 is MNHNS and CDR2 is SASEGT.

The CDR3 region has the DNA TGTGCCAGCAGTCAAGTAAATTCCGGGGACAGCAGCAATGAGCAGTTCTTC. Translation: CASSQVNSGDSSNEQFF. The chain joins TRBV6-2 or TRBV6-3 to TRBJ2-1, with 7 positions matching TRBD1. Losses at the gene ends were 5 bases for V and 6 bases for J; bases not matched to a gene: 16. The CDR3 covers 17 residues. Germline CDR1 reads MNHEY; CDR2 reads SVGEGT.

Here the CDR3 reads CASSIRGDRDTEAFF. The CDR3 nucleotides read TGTGCCAGTAGTATAAGGGGGGACAGAGACACTGAAGCTTTCTTT. V is TRBV19 and J is TRBJ1-1; 7 bases agree with TRBD1. CDR3 length equals 15 residues. Germline-derived CDR1 and CDR2 are LNHDA and SQIVND (reference sequence). V lost 2 bases to trimming and J lost 3 bases; unmatched junction nucleotides: 6.

DNA for the CDR3: TGCGCCAGCAGCGTCGTTCGGACAGGGAGCTCCTACGAGCAGTACTTC. Translated, it gives CASSVVRTGSSYEQYF. V gene TRBV10-2 combines with J gene TRBJ2-7; 8 nucleotides match TRBD1. This CDR3 is 16 amino acids long. Trimming took 6 bases from V and 0 from J; bases not matched to a gene: 10. CDR1 is WSHSY, CDR2 SAAADI, per germline.

This clonotype appeared a few times. The chain has TRBV6-1 and TRBJ2-1; weak D call: TRBD2 (6 bases). The CDR3 runs to 14 residues. Trimming stripped 0 bases from V and 10 bases from J, with 13 bases between. Looked up from germline, CDR1 is MNHNS and CDR2 is SASEGT. CDR3 sequence reads: CASSEAGSGVEQFF. The CDR3, as DNA: TGTGCCAGCAGTGAAGCGGGTTCGGGGGTAGAGCAGTTCTTC.

The gene calls are TRBV7-9 and TRBJ2-5; TRBD1 might be the D (6 bases). V shed 2 bases and J shed 2 bases, with 9 bases lying between them. This CDR3 comprises 14 residues. CDR1 is SEHNR, CDR2 FQNEAQ, per germline (reference sequence). The CDR3 coding sequence is TGTGCCAGCAGCTTACCGGACAGACAAGAGACCCAGTACTTC. This codes for CASSLPDRQETQYF.

This clonotype was picked up many times. The J gene is TRBJ2-2, the V gene TRBV12-3 or TRBV12-4; 12 bases align to TRBD2. The V segment lost 8 bases and the J segment 0 bases; nucleotides outside the gene matches: 13. The CDR3 covers 19 residues. CDR3 bases: TGTGCCAGCTCGACTAGCGGGAGAAGGACTGGGGCGAACACCGGGGAGCTGTTTTTT. As protein: CASSTSGRRTGANTGELFF.

The chain recombines TRBV18 with TRBJ1-5, with 8 nucleotides matching TRBD1. The CDR3 length is 15 residues. Germline-derived CDR1 and CDR2 are KGHSH and LQKENI. V shed 5 bases, J shed 6 bases, and the junction held 9 bases outside the gene matches. CDR3 DNA: TGTGCCAGCTCAAATCAGGGGGCCCAGTTTCAGCCCCAGCATTTT. Residues: CASSNQGAQFQPQHF.

This clonotype showed up just a few times. J is TRBJ2-1 and V is TRBV20-1, with D perhaps matching TRBD2 (5 bases). Per germline, CDR1 DFQATT and CDR2 SNEGSKA (reference sequence). The V gene lost 0 bases and the J gene lost 0 bases, with 9 bases spanning the gap. This CDR3 contains 15 residues. CDR3 in amino acids: CSARESGSSYNEQFF. DNA of the CDR3: TGCAGTGCTAGAGAATCTGGGAGCTCCTACAATGAGCAGTTCTTC.

The rearrangement joins TRBV4-1 to TRBJ2-1; the match to TRBD2 covers 13 bases. With V trimmed by 1 base and J by 8 bases, 8 bases remained unmatched. Germline V lookup: CDR1 MGHRA, CDR2 YSYEKL. The CDR3 covers 17 residues. CDR3 sequence reads: CASSQVLTSGGMDEQFF. CDR3 bases: TGCGCCAGCAGCCAAGTCCTGACTAGCGGGGGGATGGATGAGCAGTTCTTC.

A note on this clonotype: The germline gene is not matched at one end of the junction; a read error may be the cause. This chain connects TRBV7-6 to TRBJ2-3; D possibly corresponds to TRBD2 (6 bases). CDR3 length equals 17 residues. Looked up from germline, CDR1 is SGHVS and CDR2 is FNYEAQ. The CDR3 reads CASTLTWGDSLTDTQYF. The CDR3 nucleotides are TGTGCCAGCACCTTAACCTGGGGGGACTCCCTCACAGATACGCAGTATTTT.

This clonotype came up many times. The chain employs TRBV7-9 and TRBJ2-7, with 7 bases that match TRBD1. The CDR3 length is 14 residues. V lost 2 bases to trimming and J lost 2 bases; unmatched junction nucleotides: 3. The germline V gene has CDR1 SEHNR and CDR2 FQNEAQ (reference sequence). CDR3 residues: CASSLKGAPYEQYV. DNA for the CDR3: TGTGCCAGCAGCTTAAAGGGGGCTCCCTACGAGCAGTACGTC.

Turning to this clonotype: At one boundary the junction diverges from the germline segment, which might be a read error. This chain connects TRBV12-3 or TRBV12-4 to TRBJ1-5; TRBD1 agrees at 10 bases. The CDR3 contains 15 residues. CDR3 protein: CVSSTGQGSNQPQHF. Here the CDR3 DNA reads TGTGTCAGCAGCACGGGACAGGGGAGCAATCAGCCCCAGCATTTT.

This sequence joins TRBV6-2 or TRBV6-3 and TRBJ2-7; D is ambiguous. This CDR3 spans 14 amino acids. Trimming cost V 5 bases and J 2 bases, with 13 bases left between them. Looked up from germline, CDR1 is MNHEY and CDR2 is SVGEGT. This CDR3 reads CASSPNEWAYEQYV. For the CDR3, the DNA is TGTGCCAGCAGTCCCAACGAATGGGCCTACGAGCAGTACGTC.

A note on this clonotype: A much larger clone differs from this one at a single base, so this may be a read error. The chain employs TRBV6-5 and TRBJ1-1, with TRBD1 matching 9 bases. Trimming cost V 4 bases and J 2 bases; bases outside gene matches: 8. Germline V gene sequence: CDR1 MNHEY, CDR2 SVGAGI. The CDR3 has 16 amino acids. The CDR3 here is CASSFAWDRENTEAFF. In nucleotides, the CDR3 is TGTGCCAGCAGTTTTGCCTGGGACAGGGAAAACACTGAAGCTTTCTTT.

This clonotype was counted a few times. This sequence joins TRBV7-8 and TRBJ2-1; D unresolved. This CDR3 has 16 residues. Trimming took off 2 bases at V and 5 bases at J, with 16 bases between the two ends. The germline V gene has CDR1 SGHVS and CDR2 FQNEAQ. The CDR3 protein is CASSLRALLINNEQFF. The CDR3 bases are TGTGCCAGCAGCTTAAGGGCTCTCTTAATCAACAATGAGCAGTTCTTC. The whole variable domain, remainder taken from reference TRBV7-8 and TRBJ2-1, is GAGVSQSPRYKVAKRGQDVALRCDPISGHVSLFWYQQALGQGPEFLTYFQNEAQLDKSGLPSDRFFAERPEGSVSTLKIQRTQQEDSAVYLCASSLRALLINNEQFFGPGTRLTVL.

The chain couples TRBV4-3 to TRBJ1-1, with TRBD1 identical over 7 bases. Germline V gene lookup returns CDR1 LGHNA and CDR2 YSLEER. V trimming: 6 bases; J trimming: 4 bases; junction bases outside the gene matches: 8. This CDR3 is 14 amino acids long. Here the CDR3 reads CASRQGLGGTEAFF. The DNA for the CDR3 is TGCGCCAGCAGACAGGGGTTAGGGGGCACTGAAGCTTTCTTT.

This clonotype was picked up many times. A junction end diverges from the germline sequence, so it may reflect a read error. This chain joins TRBV27 and TRBJ1-1, with a tentative D call TRBD1 (5 bases). The CDR3 runs to 13 residues. Germline V gene sequence: CDR1 MNHEY, CDR2 SMNVEV (reference sequence). The CDR3 DNA follows: TGTGCCAGCAGCTTATGGGGGGACACTGAAGCTTTCTTT. As protein: CASSLWGDTEAFF.

The chain recombines TRBV27 with TRBJ1-1; D gene uncertain. Germline assignment: CDR1 MNHEY and CDR2 SMNVEV (reference sequence). This CDR3 spans 13 amino acids. Trimming stripped 3 bases from V and 10 bases from J, with 15 bases between. CDR3 DNA: TGTGCCAGCAGTTTCTCGCCCATGGAGAGAGCTTTCTTT. The encoded protein is CASSFSPMERAFF.

This clonotype was observed a handful of times. The genes are TRBV7-6 and TRBJ2-1; the match to TRBD2 covers 8 bases. CDR1 and CDR2 from the germline V gene are SGHVS and FNYEAQ. The CDR3 covers 14 residues. The J segment lost 8 bases and the V segment lost 5 bases, leaving 8 bases of the junction unmatched. CDR3 DNA sequence: TGTGCCAGCAGCCCAGAGCGGGGGATGGATGAGCAGTTCTTC. As protein: CASSPERGMDEQFF.

This CDR3 reads CASSLRGGFDEQFF. The CDR3 DNA reads TGTGCCAGCAGCCTTCGTGGGGGCTTCGATGAGCAGTTCTTC. The V call is TRBV9, the J call TRBJ2-1; D is possibly TRBD1 (6 bases). V lost 4 bases and J lost 8, with 16 bases in between. CDR1 is SGDLS, CDR2 YYNGEE, per germline. The CDR3 length is 14 residues.

Written as DNA, the CDR3 is TGTGCCAGCAGCTTACGGTGGGCCCGTGGACGGTTCAATGAGCAGTTCTTC. This sequence encodes CASSLRWARGRFNEQFF. The chain joins TRBV11-2 to TRBJ2-1; D is unclear. Germline-derived CDR1 and CDR2 are SGHAT and FQNNGV. Trimming shortened V by 2 bases and J by 6 bases, and 20 bases separated the two germline ends. The CDR3 length is 17 residues.

This chain joins TRBV7-8 and TRBJ2-1, with 8 bases identical to TRBD1. This CDR3 has 16 residues. Germline CDR1 and CDR2: SGHVS and FQNEAQ. Trimming cost V 1 base and J 4 bases; bases outside gene matches: 6. The CDR3 loop is CASSLEYRGNYNEQFF. The DNA of the CDR3 is TGTGCCAGCAGCTTAGAGTACAGGGGGAATTACAATGAGCAGTTCTTC.

The chain carries TRBV7-3 and TRBJ2-1; D not certain. The CDR3 contains 12 residues. V lost 5 bases to trimming and J lost 10 bases, with 12 bases between them. The germline gives CDR1 SGHTA, CDR2 FQGTGA. The CDR3 spells CASSRSVGEQFF. CDR3 coding DNA: TGTGCCAGCAGCCGAAGTGTGGGGGAGCAGTTCTTC. The complete variable domain, with remaining parts taken from reference TRBV7-3 and TRBJ2-1, reads GAGVSQTPSNKVTEKGKYVELRCDPISGHTALYWYRQSLGQGPEFLIYFQGTGAADDSGLPNDRFFAVRPEGSVSTLKIQRTERGDSAVYLCASSRSVGEQFFGPGTRLTVL.

The genes are TRBV6-1 and TRBJ2-7; no clear D gene. V lost 3 bases and J lost 3, with 15 bases in between. CDR3 length: 15 residues. Per germline, CDR1 MNHNS and CDR2 SASEGT. CDR3 protein: CASSEAKAAYYEQYF. The CDR3 DNA is TGTGCCAGCAGTGAGGCAAAGGCGGCATACTACGAGCAGTACTTC.

This sequence joins TRBV4-1 and TRBJ2-3, with D perhaps assigned TRBD1 or TRBD2 (5 bases each). Trimming cost V 0 bases and J 5 bases, with 15 bases left between them. The CDR3 is made up of 16 amino acids. Germline CDR1 and CDR2: MGHRA and YSYEKL. CDR3 nucleotides: TGCGCCAGCAGCCAAGATGGGGGACGCCCCGGAGATACGCAGTATTTT. It is translated as CASSQDGGRPGDTQYF.

The chain employs TRBV12-5 and TRBJ2-1; 16 nucleotides agree with TRBD2. Unmatched junction bases numbered 8, after V lost 7 bases and J lost 5 bases. CDR3 size: 17 residues. The germline CDR1 and CDR2 sequences are LGHNT and FRNRAP. The CDR3 DNA reads TGTGCTAGTGCCACCGGGACTAGCGGGGGGGGACACAATGAGCAGTTCTTC. It specifies CASATGTSGGGHNEQFF.

V gene TRBV27 combines with J gene TRBJ2-7; TRBD2 might be the D (5 bases). The CDR3 totals 13 residues. Deletions cut 5 bases from V and 7 bases from J, with 15 bases between. Germline CDR1 MNHEY, CDR2 SMNVEV (reference sequence). DNA of the CDR3: TGTGCCAGCAGTCACGGACTCGGCTCTGAGCAGTACGTC. Its translation: CASSHGLGSEQYV.